The 25 T cell receptor beta chains below come from one sample, sequenced in a study of response to subunit inactivated influenza vaccine listed by TCRdb under 2018. Library preparation used RT-PCR. Instrument used: Illumina HiSeq 2500. TCRdb reran the public reads through fastp at Q25 and MiXCR, keeping productive beta chains. One record per CDR3 amino acid sequence lists the most common genes and DNA. A total of roughly 700,000 distinct CDR3 sequences appear in this sample, approximately 15% of them only once. Around 6.5% of the sample comes from the top ten. The material was PBMCs from blood, obtained 14 days before vaccination. These TCRs come from a man aged 45 to 65 who received an inactivated influenza vaccine. Donor details come from another sample of the same person, matched by shared clones.

The V and J genes are TRBV28 and TRBJ1-3; 8 bases match TRBD1. The germline gives CDR1 MDHEN, CDR2 SYDVKM. CDR3 size: 14 residues. Germline trimming cut 6 bases from V and 4 bases from J; bases unmatched to any gene: 5. This chain's CDR3 is CASRPTGAGNTIYF. CDR3 in DNA: TGTGCCAGCAGACCGACAGGGGCAGGAAACACCATATATTTT.

The chain uses TRBV11-2 and TRBJ2-2, with TRBD2 matching 10 bases. CDR1 is SGHAT, CDR2 FQNNGV, per germline. The CDR3 runs to 17 residues. Trimming cost V 5 bases and J 0 bases; bases outside gene matches: 6. CDR3 sequence (DNA): TGTGCCAGCAGCCCCTCCCTAGCGGGGGCGAACACCGGGGAGCTGTTTTTT. Translation gives CASSPSLAGANTGELFF.

V and J are TRBV20-1 and TRBJ2-5; D might be TRBD1 or TRBD2, each matching 5 bases. CDR3 length: 14 residues. The V end lost 6 bases, the J end lost 5 bases, and 19 bases lay between the germline ends. Looked up from germline, CDR1 is DFQATT and CDR2 is SNEGSKA (reference sequence). The CDR3 bases are TGCAGTGCGCCTCAGAAGGGGCGCGGGGAGACCCAGTACTTC. Its translation: CSAPQKGRGETQYF.

This clonotype came up many times. The chain carries TRBV7-2 and TRBJ2-1; possible D gene TRBD2, 5 bases. The V end lost 5 bases, the J end lost 2 bases, and 7 bases lay between the germline ends. This CDR3 is built from 13 residues. Germline V gene lookup returns CDR1 SGHTA and CDR2 FQGNSA. The CDR3 DNA follows: TGTGCCAGCAGCCCGACTACCTACAATGAGCAGTTCTTC. Its translation: CASSPTTYNEQFF.

The chain carries TRBV7-9 and TRBJ2-7, with TRBD1 as a possible D gene (7 bases). CDR1 is SEHNR, CDR2 FQNEAQ, per germline (reference sequence). CDR3 length: 14 residues. V was pared by 7 bases and J by 5 bases, with 18 bases between. DNA of the CDR3: TGTGCCAGCACCGCAGGAGGGGGCGTCAACGAGCAGTACTTC. Amino acids: CASTAGGGVNEQYF.

About this clonotype: An end of the junction does not agree with germline; a read error may underlie this. This rearrangement joins TRBV7-2 to TRBJ2-3; 8 bases are a match to TRBD2. CDR3 length: 18 amino acids. Germline CDR1 is SGHTA and CDR2 is FQGNSA. This CDR3 is CASSLALAGGISIDTQYF. The CDR3 nucleotides are TGTGCCAGCAGCTTAGCCCTCGCGGGGGGAATTAGCATAGATACGCAGTATTTT. The full variable domain, rest sourced from reference TRBV7-2 and TRBJ2-3, is GAGVSQSPSNKVTEKGKDVELRCDPISGHTALYWYRQSLGQGLEFLIYFQGNSAPDKSGLPSDRFSAERTGGSVSTLTIQRTQQEDSAVYLCASSLALAGGISIDTQYFGPGTRLTVL.

This clonotype was counted ten times or more. The J gene is TRBJ2-6, the V gene TRBV7-8; no definite D call. Germline CDR1 reads SGHVS; CDR2 reads FQNEAQ. The CDR3 totals 17 residues. V gave up 4 bases and J gave up 1 base, with 14 bases separating them. DNA of the CDR3: TGTGCCAGCAGCTCCGTCGTTTTGGGGTCTGGGGCCAACGTCCTGACTTTC. Protein product: CASSSVVLGSGANVLTF.

With respect to this clonotype: A much larger clone differs by one base, so this may be a read error. The chain recombines TRBV3-1 with TRBJ2-5; TRBD2 aligns across 10 bases. The CDR3 covers 17 residues. The V gene's germline CDR1 is LGHDT and CDR2 YNNKEL (reference sequence). CDR3 sequence (DNA): TGTGCCAGCAGCCAATTTTCTAGCGGGAGAAGAGGAGAGACCCACTACTTC. Translating gives CASSQFSSGRRGETHYF.

The chain couples TRBV29-1 to TRBJ1-2; D perhaps matches TRBD1 (5 bases). The CDR3 is 13 residues long. From germline, CDR1 is SQVTM and CDR2 ANQGSEA. V was clipped by 2 bases and J by 1 base, with 8 bases between them. The CDR3: CSVERDLNYGYTF. The CDR3 nucleotides are TGCAGCGTTGAAAGGGACCTTAACTATGGCTACACCTTC. Supplemented by reference TRBV29-1 and TRBJ1-2, the full variable domain reads SAVISQKPSRDICQRGTSLTIQCQVDSQVTMMFWYRQQPGQSLTLIATANQGSEATYESGFVIDKFPISRPNLTFSTLTVSNMSPEDSSIYLCSVERDLNYGYTFGSGTRLTVV.

Comment on this clonotype: A junction boundary mismatches the germline segment, possibly from a read error. The chain uses TRBV4-3 and TRBJ2-3, with D tentatively TRBD1 (6 bases). The length of the CDR3 is 18 residues. CDR1 is LGHNA and CDR2 is YSLEER in the germline V gene. The CDR3 nucleotides read TGCGCCAGCATCCAACTTACCCACAGAGGCCAGGGGACAGATACGCAGTATTTT. Its translation: CASIQLTHRGQGTDTQYF.

V is TRBV9 and J is TRBJ1-1; D unresolved. From germline, CDR1 is SGDLS and CDR2 YYNGEE. The length of the CDR3 is 11 residues. The ends were cut back, 0 bases at V and 7 bases at J, with 4 bases in the middle. CDR3 amino acids: CASSVGDEAFF. In DNA, the CDR3 is TGTGCCAGCAGCGTAGGAGATGAAGCTTTCTTT.

This clonotype has more than one count but fewer than ten. The rearrangement joins TRBV28 to TRBJ2-5, with TRBD1 identical over 7 bases. This CDR3 comprises 16 residues. V lost 6 bases and J lost 4; bases outside the gene matches: 14. Germline-derived CDR1 and CDR2 are MDHEN and SYDVKM. The CDR3 protein is CASSPTRGRTRETQYF. Here the CDR3 DNA reads TGTGCCAGCAGCCCAACGAGGGGGCGTACACGAGAGACCCAGTACTTC.

The rearrangement links TRBV15 to TRBJ2-1, with D perhaps matching TRBD1 (6 bases). The germline gives CDR1 LNHNV, CDR2 YYDKDF (reference sequence). The CDR3 is made up of 13 amino acids. V was cut by 5 bases and J by 7 bases, with 12 bases left in between. The CDR3 DNA follows: TGTGCCACCAGCTTCACGAGGGGGAATGAGCAGTTCTTC. As protein: CATSFTRGNEQFF. Looking up the rest from reference TRBV15 and TRBJ2-1 gives the full variable domain: DAMVIQNPRYQVTQFGKPVTLSCSQTLNHNVMYWYQQKSSQAPKLLFHYYDKDFNNEADTPDNFQSRRPNTSFCFLDIRSPGLGDTAMYLCATSFTRGNEQFFGPGTRLTVL.

This clonotype showed up just a few times. CDR3 residues: CASSDKAGATQYF. CDR3 coding DNA: TGTGCCAGCAGTGACAAGGCAGGGGCTACGCAGTATTTT. The chain is built from TRBV6-4 and TRBJ2-3; D possibly corresponds to TRBD1 (6 bases). The CDR3 extends over 13 amino acids. CDR1 MRHNA and CDR2 SNTAGT come from the germline V gene. V was shortened by 2 bases and J by 8 bases, with 11 bases between the two germline ends.

In its sample, this clonotype was seen a few times. The chain is built from TRBV18 and TRBJ2-1; 7 nucleotides align to TRBD1. CDR1 is KGHSH, CDR2 LQKENI, per germline. V shed 1 base and J 6 bases; nucleotides not matched to a gene: 3. The CDR3 totals 14 residues. The DNA for the CDR3 is TGTGCCAGCTCACCACGGACAGGCAGCAATGAGCAGTTCTTC. As protein: CASSPRTGSNEQFF.

This clonotype was recorded at least ten times. This chain joins TRBV12-3 or TRBV12-4 and TRBJ2-3; TRBD2 might be the D (5 bases). Trimming shortened V by 2 bases and J by 8 bases, and 8 bases separated the two germline ends. The CDR3 is 12 residues long. Here the CDR3 DNA reads TGTGCCAGCAGTTTACGGGCGGGTACGCAGTATTTT. Amino acid sequence: CASSLRAGTQYF.

This clonotype was found a few times. V usage is TRBV12-3 or TRBV12-4 and J usage is TRBJ2-3; maybe TRBD2 (6 bases). The V end lost 8 bases, the J end lost 7 bases, and 22 bases lay between the germline ends. The CDR3 covers 15 residues. This CDR3 is CASPKRAPSGNTQYF. The DNA for the CDR3 is TGTGCCAGCCCCAAGCGGGCCCCCTCGGGAAATACGCAGTATTTT.

This clonotype was observed a handful of times. The J gene is TRBJ2-1, the V gene TRBV11-1; D ambiguous. Germline V gene lookup returns CDR1 SGHAT and CDR2 FQDESV (reference sequence). There are 16 residues in the CDR3. Trimming stripped 1 base from V and 0 bases from J, with 10 bases between. The CDR3 loop reads CASSLESPSSYNEQFF. For the CDR3, the DNA is TGTGCCAGCAGCTTAGAATCCCCGAGCTCCTACAATGAGCAGTTCTTC.

This clonotype was detected a few times. This chain joins TRBV5-1 and TRBJ1-1; possibly TRBD1 for D (6 bases). The CDR3 has 15 residues. Germline V gene lookup returns CDR1 SGHRS and CDR2 YFSETQ. The ends were cut back, 1 base at V and 5 bases at J, with 15 bases in the middle. For the CDR3, the DNA is TGCGCCAGCAGCTTGAAGGCCAGGGGAAAGACTGAAGCTTTCTTT. Protein: CASSLKARGKTEAFF.

The chain recombines TRBV29-1 with TRBJ1-1; 10 positions agree with TRBD1. Germline trimming cut 4 bases from V and 5 bases from J; bases unmatched to any gene: 7. Germline CDR1 and CDR2: SQVTM and ANQGSEA. There are 14 residues in the CDR3. The CDR3 DNA is TGCAGCGTTGGGAGGACAGGGGGTAGGACTGAAGCTTTCTTT. It is translated as CSVGRTGGRTEAFF.

In this sample, this clonotype turned up a few times. V usage is TRBV7-2 and J usage is TRBJ2-2; the D is unclear. V was trimmed by 1 base and J by 1 base, leaving 13 bases between them. CDR1 is SGHTA, CDR2 FQGNSA, per germline. CDR3 size: 17 residues. This CDR3 reads CASSLGPSLGNTGELFF. CDR3 in DNA: TGTGCCAGCAGCTTAGGGCCCAGCTTGGGGAACACCGGGGAGCTGTTTTTT.

This clonotype has just a few counts. The chain links TRBV6-1 to TRBJ2-2, with 8 bases aligning to TRBD2. The CDR3 sequence is 15 residues long. In germline, CDR1 is MNHNS, CDR2 SASEGT. V was pared by 6 bases and J by 4 bases, with 7 bases of the junction left unmatched. The CDR3 region has the DNA TGTGCCAGCAGCCAAACTAGCGGCCTCACCGGGGAGCTGTTTTTT. It is translated as CASSQTSGLTGELFF.

This clonotype was recorded a few times. The CDR3 loop is CASSPFESYGYTF. CDR3 nucleotides: TGTGCCAGCTCACCATTTGAGAGCTATGGCTACACCTTC. The chain recombines TRBV18 with TRBJ1-2, with unresolved D. This CDR3 comprises 13 residues. V lost 2 bases to trimming and J lost 4 bases, with 8 bases between them. Germline V gene lookup returns CDR1 KGHSH and CDR2 LQKENI.

This clonotype occurred a few times. V usage is TRBV9 and J usage is TRBJ1-2, with 7 bases identical to TRBD1. V gave up 0 bases and J gave up 4 bases; unmatched junction bases: 9. CDR1 is SGDLS, CDR2 YYNGEE, per germline. CDR3 size: 16 residues. The CDR3 reads CASSVDEQGSLYGYTF. Written as DNA, the CDR3 is TGTGCCAGCAGCGTAGACGAACAGGGGTCGCTCTATGGCTACACCTTC. The whole variable domain, remainder taken from reference TRBV9 and TRBJ1-2, is DSGVTQTPKHLITATGQRVTLRCSPRSGDLSVYWYQQSLDQGLQFLIQYYNGEERAKGNILERFSAQQFPDLHSELNLSSLELGDSALYFCASSVDEQGSLYGYTFGSGTRLTVV.

The sample holds many counts of this clonotype. The chain links TRBV6-5 to TRBJ1-4; 11 positions match TRBD1. Trimming cost V 0 bases and J 7 bases; bases outside gene matches: 4. The CDR3 is 16 residues long. Germline V lookup: CDR1 MNHEY, CDR2 SVGAGI. This CDR3 is CASSYSGQGAGEKLFF. The CDR3 region has the DNA TGTGCCAGCAGTTACTCTGGACAGGGGGCCGGTGAAAAACTGTTTTTT.